This T cell receptor beta chain comes out of a study of response to subunit inactivated influenza vaccine. General study findings and limits: Every seasonal influenza vaccination brings in few new T cells, the authors suggested.

TCRdb passed the RT-PCR reads through MiXCR, listing each CDR3 protein once. Among hundreds of thousands of distinct CDR3 sequences listed, less than 20% were seen once. This clonotype was picked up a small number of times. The antigen remains undetermined. Losses at the gene ends were 0 bases for V and 12 bases for J; bases not matched to a gene: 14. CDR1 and CDR2 (germline): LGHNA, YNFKEQ. This CDR3 is built from 17 residues. The source material was PBMCs from blood, sampled around 5 days after vaccination. The receptor was derived from a man aged 50 to 59 who received an inactivated influenza vaccine. The chain uses TRBV4-2 and TRBJ2-1; 10 bases agree with TRBD2. The CDR3 loop reads CASSQDQASGGADWQFF. As DNA, the CDR3 is TGTGCCAGCAGCCAAGATCAAGCAAGCGGGGGGGCGGACTGGCAGTTCTTC.